This TCR beta chain is from a study of cytotoxic CD8 clonotypes in ibrutinib-treated CLL. Across the study: Patients attained approximately 25 partial and 2 complete responses; at median around 68 months, approximately 15 remained remitted while around twelve progressed.

Library input was about 2 micrograms of DNA from cryopreserved PBMCs. The CDR3 contains 15 residues. CDR1 and CDR2 (germline): MNHEY, SVGAGI. J gave up 6 bases and V 4 bases, and 8 bases lay outside the gene matches. Using immunoSEQ multiplex PCR, the repertoire was profiled, and TCRdb retains in-frame clones only, with some absent. The data contain about 180,000 clones, 84% of them singletons. Specimen: PBMCs, collected after 24 months of ibrutinib treatment. The chain couples TRBV6-5 to TRBJ2-3; 9 bases fit TRBD1. This sequence originates from a human donor with chronic lymphocytic leukemia. The CDR3 DNA follows: TGTGCCAGCAGTTCTCCGGGACAGGGATTGGATACGCAGTATTTT. It codes for CASSSPGQGLDTQYF.